The rows below give T cell receptor beta chains drawn from one sample of a study of beta chain features in type 1 diabetes. Using immunoSEQ multiplex PCR, the repertoire was profiled, and TCRdb retains in-frame clones only, with some absent. The profile shows 100,000 to 150,000 clones, roughly 17% of them singletons. Sequenced material: central memory CD4+ T cells from blood. These receptor sequences come from a man between 18 and 29 years old with type 1 diabetes. The CDR3 runs from the conserved cysteine through the conserved F or W. D genes are given only for firm matches. The size entry is marked missing in some rows and otherwise reads once, few, many or a size class.

TRBV18,TRBJ2-1,NA,few,CASSPSDEQFF,TGTGCCAGCTCACCCAGCGATGAGCAGTTCTTC
TRBV4-3,TRBJ2-1,TRBD2,few,CASSPGGAPYYNEQFF,TGCGCCAGCAGCCCCGGGGGGGCCCCCTACTACAATGAGCAGTTCTTC
TRBV6-5,TRBJ2-7,TRBD2,few,CASSYTRLAGRYEQYF,TGTGCCAGCAGTTACACGCGACTAGCGGGAAGGTACGAGCAGTACTTC
TRBV29-1,TRBJ2-1,NA,few,CSVRQGSYNEQFF,TGCAGCGTTCGCCAAGGTTCCTACAATGAGCAGTTCTTC
TRBV30,TRBJ2-5,NA,NA,CAWSVGAAKETQYF,TGTGCCTGGAGTGTCGGGGCGGCAAAAGAGACCCAGTACTTC
TRBV9,TRBJ1-5,TRBD1,few,CASSEGTGGNQPQHF,TGTGCCAGCAGCGAAGGGACAGGGGGCAATCAGCCCCAGCATTTT
TRBV29-1,TRBJ2-3,TRBD2,few,CSAQTSGGNTDTQYF,TGCAGCGCCCAGACTAGCGGGGGGAACACAGATACGCAGTATTTT
TRBV2,TRBJ2-4,NA,few,CASQAEYNTKNIQYF,TGTGCCAGCCAAGCAGAATACAACACCAAAAACATTCAGTACTTC
TRBV2,TRBJ1-1,NA,NA,CASSEQGSNTEAFF,TGTGCCAGCAGTGAACAGGGTTCGAACACTGAAGCTTTCTTT
TRBV30,TRBJ2-4,TRBD2,NA,CAWSVSGGGNIQYF,TGTGCCTGGAGTGTGAGCGGGGGCGGAAACATTCAGTACTTC
TRBV7-9,TRBJ2-3,TRBD2,few,CASRLPGLATDTQYF,TGTGCCAGCAGACTGCCGGGACTAGCAACAGATACGCAGTATTTT
TRBV28,TRBJ1-3,NA,few,CASGIRNTIYF,TGTGCCAGCGGGATAAGAAACACCATATATTTT
TRBV28,TRBJ1-2,NA,NA,CASQKGGSSNYGYTF,TGTGCCAGCCAAAAAGGCGGAAGCTCTAACTATGGCTACACCTTC
TRBV27,TRBJ1-2,TRBD1,NA,CASSNRGPGVGYTF,TGTGCCAGCAGTAACAGGGGGCCAGGAGTTGGCTACACCTTC
TRBV5-1,TRBJ1-5,NA,few,CASRPPGGYSNQPQHF,TGCGCCAGCAGACCCCCAGGTGGGTATAGCAATCAGCCCCAGCATTTT
TRBV25-1,TRBJ2-7,TRBD1,NA,CASFNRDRGYEQYF,TGTGCCAGCTTTAACCGGGACAGGGGCTACGAGCAGTACTTC
TRBV4-2,TRBJ1-2,NA,few,CASGTIEWGYGYTF,TGTGCCAGCGGGACAATAGAATGGGGCTATGGCTACACCTTC
TRBV10-3,TRBJ1-2,NA,NA,CAIRALDRSYGYTF,TGTGCCATCAGAGCTCTTGACAGGTCCTATGGCTACACCTTC
TRBV27,TRBJ2-5,TRBD2,few,CASRTQPGLVETQYF,TGTGCCAGCAGAACTCAACCGGGACTAGTGGAGACCCAGTACTTC
TRBV5-6,TRBJ2-5,TRBD1,NA,CASSLGQGAGETQYF,TGTGCCAGCAGCTTGGGACAGGGGGCCGGGGAGACCCAGTACTTC
TRBV6-6,TRBJ2-3,NA,few,CASSYSSGDTQYF,TGTGCCAGCAGTTACTCGTCGGGAGATACGCAGTATTTT
TRBV11-2,TRBJ2-1,TRBD1,few,CASSLVPPDRVHNEQFF,TGTGCCAGCAGCTTAGTCCCTCCGGACAGGGTCCACAATGAGCAGTTCTTC
TRBV14,TRBJ1-2,TRBD1,NA,CASSHGTGYGYTF,TGTGCCAGCAGCCACGGGACAGGCTATGGCTACACCTTC
TRBV6-6,TRBJ2-5,NA,NA,CASSGTGSQETQYF,TGTGCCAGCAGTGGAACAGGGAGTCAAGAGACCCAGTACTTC
TRBV25-1,TRBJ2-1,TRBD2,few,CASSEPRSGGYNEQFF,TGTGCCAGCAGTGAACCCCGAAGCGGGGGATACAATGAGCAGTTCTTC
TRBV7-6,TRBJ2-7,TRBD1,NA,CASSRGQSSYEQYF,TGTGCCAGCAGCCGGGGACAGTCCTCCTACGAGCAGTACTTC